The clone carrying this TCR beta chain was counted ten times or more. Antigen unknown. The data stem from a study of T-cell reconstitution after alpha-beta-depleted transplantation in children. Overall study findings and caveats: T-cell numbers and diversity, one year after transplant, stemmed largely from T cells that were newly produced.

Library preparation (for TCRbeta) was performed with unique molecular identifiers. One entry per CDR3 protein, called by TCRdb with MiXCR from the PCR reads. The table includes around 250,000 distinct CDR3 sequences, roughly 23% detected once. The CDR3 has 12 amino acids. CDR1 GTSNPN and CDR2 SVGIG come from the germline V gene (reference sequence). Trimming took 3 bases from V and 6 from J, leaving 11 bases between them. The genes are TRBV30 and TRBJ1-1; D possibly corresponds to TRBD1 (5 bases). Sample: PBMCs, taken before TCRalphabeta/CD19-depleted stem cell transplant. The TCR sequence derives from a girl aged 2 to 10 with Fanconi anemia, due to receive a stem cell transplant. The CDR3 coding sequence is TGTGCCTGGAGCCTCGGGACCGCTGAAGCTTTCTTT. This codes for CAWSLGTAEAFF.